A single sample is the source of the 8 T cell receptor beta chains below, sequenced in a study of tissue T cells after allogeneic stem cell transplantation. Profiled with immunoSEQ multiplex PCR; TCRdb holds only in-frame clones, not every one. Here the sample spans just over 9,000 clones, approximately 53% being singletons. Specimen: tissue from the jejunum, collected at autopsy. The receptors come from a female donor aged 60 or older with lung cancer.

To note about this clone: Other DNA sequences of this sample code for an identical CDR3. The V gene is TRBV5-1, the J gene TRBJ2-1; D is possibly TRBD2 (5 bases). The CDR3 length is 12 residues. Trimming removed 0 bases at V and 8 bases at J, with 6 bases between. Germline loops: CDR1 SGHRS, CDR2 YFSETQ. The CDR3 DNA reads TGCGCCAGCAGCTTGGTCGGGGATGAGCAGTTCTTC. Translated: CASSLVGDEQFF.

This clone showed up just a few times. This chain uses TRBV7-2 with TRBJ2-5; 7 bases are a match to TRBD1. Unmatched junction bases numbered 7, after V lost 5 bases and J lost 7 bases. The germline gives CDR1 SGHTA, CDR2 FQGNSA. This CDR3 has 13 amino acids. CDR3: CASSDDRAGTQYF. DNA of the CDR3: TGTGCCAGCAGCGATGACAGGGCGGGGACCCAGTACTTC.

This clone has only a few counts. The J gene is TRBJ2-5, the V gene TRBV18; D is possibly TRBD1 (5 bases). Trimming took 0 bases from V and 1 from J, leaving 15 bases between them. The CDR3 has 17 amino acids. Germline CDR1 is KGHSH and CDR2 is LQKENI. In DNA form, the CDR3 reads TGTGCCAGCTCACCACCAGGGGTAGAGGTGTTCCAAGAGACCCAGTACTTC. Translating gives CASSPPGVEVFQETQYF. The entire variable domain, with the rest obtained from reference TRBV18 and TRBJ2-5, is as follows: NAGVMQNPRHLVRRRGQEARLRCSPMKGHSHVYWYRQLPEEGLKFMVYLQKENIIDESGMPKERFSAEFPKEGPSILRIQQVVRGDSAAYFCASSPPGVEVFQETQYFGPGTRLLVL.

The chain combines TRBV16 with TRBJ1-2; 7 bases line up with TRBD1. J was trimmed by 5 bases and V by 2 bases; bases with no gene match: 8. The CDR3 contains 15 residues. Germline V CDR1 and CDR2: KGHSY, FQNENV. The CDR3 region is CASSQKRDSPYGYTF. CDR3 nucleotide sequence: TGTGCCAGCAGCCAAAAGCGGGACAGCCCATATGGCTACACCTTC. Full variable domain (missing parts from reference TRBV16 and TRBJ1-2): GEEVAQTPKHLVRGEGQKAKLYCAPIKGHSYVFWYQQVLKNEFKFLISFQNENVFDETGMPKERFSAKCLPNSPCSLEIQATKLEDSAVYFCASSQKRDSPYGYTFGSGTRLTVV.

This clone is medium-sized (0.01 to 0.1%) in the sample. V usage is TRBV15 and J usage is TRBJ2-7, with 7 bases matching TRBD1. CDR1 LNHNV and CDR2 YYDKDF come from the germline V gene (reference sequence). V lost 5 bases and J lost 5; bases outside the gene matches: 12. The CDR3 spans 15 residues. The CDR3 sequence: CATSPRQTGRNEQYF. The CDR3 region has the DNA TGTGCCACCAGCCCTCGCCAGACAGGGAGAAACGAGCAGTACTTC.

The V and J genes are TRBV3-1 (or the pseudogene TRBV3-2) and TRBJ2-2; 8 nucleotides agree with TRBD1. This CDR3 comprises 20 residues. The V and J ends lost 2 bases and 3 bases, in that order; junction bases with no gene match: 17. Germline lookup yields CDR1 LGHDT and CDR2 YNNKEL (reference sequence). Here the CDR3 DNA reads TGTGCCAGCAGCCAACTTCCGGCACGAGGACAGGGTGGGTACACCGGGGAGCTGTTTTTT. Translating gives CASSQLPARGQGGYTGELFF.

The chain employs TRBV24-1 and TRBJ1-3; D is unresolved. Trimming pared 4 bases from V and 7 bases from J, leaving 10 bases between. The CDR3 length is 13 residues. Per germline, CDR1 KGHDR and CDR2 SFDVKD. In nucleotides, the CDR3 is TGTGCCACCAGTGAAGAGAGGTATAACACCATATATTTT. It is translated as CATSEERYNTIYF.

In its sample, this clone was seen once. The chain has TRBV7-2 and TRBJ2-2; tentatively, D is TRBD1 (5 bases). CDR1 is SGHTA, CDR2 FQGNSA, per germline. Trimming shortened V by 5 bases and J by 4 bases, and 14 bases separated the two germline ends. The CDR3 runs 15 residues. DNA of the CDR3: TGTGCCAGCAGCCCGAACCAGGGCGGCACCGGGGAGCTGTTTTTT. Translation: CASSPNQGGTGELFF.